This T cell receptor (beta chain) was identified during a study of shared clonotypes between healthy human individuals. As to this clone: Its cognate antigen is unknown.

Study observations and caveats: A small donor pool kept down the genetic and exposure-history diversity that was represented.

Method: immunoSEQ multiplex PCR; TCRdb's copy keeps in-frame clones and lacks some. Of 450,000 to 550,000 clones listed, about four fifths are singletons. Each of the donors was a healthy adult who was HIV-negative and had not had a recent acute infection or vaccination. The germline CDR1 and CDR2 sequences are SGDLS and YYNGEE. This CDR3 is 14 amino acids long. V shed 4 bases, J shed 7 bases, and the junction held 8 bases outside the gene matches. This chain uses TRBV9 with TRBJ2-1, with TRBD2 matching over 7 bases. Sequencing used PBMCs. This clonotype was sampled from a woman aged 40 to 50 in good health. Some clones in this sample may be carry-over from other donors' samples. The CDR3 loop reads CASSIEPLANEQFF. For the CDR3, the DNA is TGTGCCAGCAGCATAGAACCACTAGCGAATGAGCAGTTCTTC.